This is a list of T cell receptor beta chains from one sample in a study of cytomegalovirus exposure and HLA in healthy donors. Sequencing was performed with immunoSEQ multiplex PCR; in TCRdb, only in-frame clones are kept and a portion is missing. There are some 180,000 clones in the sample; around 80% occur only once, and around 4.8% lies in the top ten. Sequenced input: PBMCs. Receptor source: a woman in her twenties or thirties in good health and CMV-seropositive. CDR3s include the opening cysteine and the closing phenylalanine or tryptophan.

v_call	cdr3_aa
TRBV5-1	CASSLGQGAGNTIYF
TRBV9	CASSMRQGPPYEQYF
TRBV5-1	CASSLVQGLNTEAFF
TRBV4-1	CASSQVSRQGSNQPQHF
TRBV19	CASVSRLEGTEAFF
TRBV11-2	CASSLGGGAGETQYF
TRBV5-4	CASSRRDSGYEQYF
TRBV7-2	CASSLGTGGNNQPQHF
TRBV2	CASSQGEKLFF
TRBV7-8	CASSFQAGNTEAFF
TRBV11-3	CASSLGQAETQYF
TRBV29-1	CSARGPGANVLTF
TRBV29-1	CSAMDRDYEQYF
TRBV18	CASSPPFAEAFF
TRBV10-1	CASSDFSKTPNEQFF
TRBV6-5	CASSYSGTGANEQYF
TRBV4-3	CASSPSRTDTQYF
TRBV28	CASSTGTGGLRNTIYF
TRBV9	CASSGRDRGTRGKQFF
TRBV6-1	CASSASTGGLLGYTF
TRBV4-3	CASSQTVQVSSYNEQFF
TRBV6-5	CASSYHGDRGSYTF
TRBV27	CASSQRTAYLSEAFF
TRBV30	CAWSPTSGGTGWYNEQFF
TRBV11-2	CASSLQGHIQETQYF
TRBV18	CASSPIPGGGYEQYF
TRBV5-1	CASSLVRSSYNEQFF
TRBV19	CASKRGGVTDTQYF
TRBV6-5	CASSPSGLEQFF